The 19 T cell receptor beta chains presented below share a single source sample, sequenced in a study of blood T cell repertoires in COVID-19. Profiled with immunoSEQ multiplex PCR; TCRdb holds only in-frame clones, not every one. The sample records 200,000 to 300,000 clones, over 75% being singletons. Sequencing was done on a sample of peripheral blood. The origin of the receptors is a woman between 45 and 65 years old with acute or convalescent COVID-19.

V and J are TRBV10-3 and TRBJ2-1, with 8 positions matching TRBD2. Per the germline V gene, CDR1 is ENHRY and CDR2 is SYGVKD. The CDR3 runs to 17 residues. The J segment lost 1 base and the V segment lost 7 bases, leaving 12 bases of the junction unmatched. The CDR3 reads CAIKDGQGGRSYNEQFF. CDR3 nucleotides: TGTGCCATCAAAGACGGGCAGGGCGGGAGGTCCTACAATGAGCAGTTCTTC.

The chain employs TRBV4-1 and TRBJ2-7, with D perhaps TRBD1 (5 bases). Germline CDR1 reads MGHRA; CDR2 reads YSYEKL. This CDR3 is 16 amino acids long. Trimming left V 3 bases short and J 3 bases short, with 18 bases between. CDR3 protein: CASSHQHLQGIYEQYF. The CDR3 DNA reads as TGCGCCAGCAGCCATCAGCACCTGCAGGGCATCTACGAGCAGTACTTC.

V is TRBV7-2 and J is TRBJ2-7; the D gene is possibly TRBD2 (6 bases). The CDR3 is 13 residues long. Per the germline V gene, CDR1 is SGHTA and CDR2 is FQGNSA. V was trimmed by 5 bases and J by 6 bases, leaving 14 bases between them. CDR3 sequence (DNA): TGTGCCAGCAGCATCGAACTAGCAGGCGAGCAGTACTTC. Its translation: CASSIELAGEQYF.

This chain connects TRBV5-4 to TRBJ1-1; D is unclear. The CDR3 consists of 16 residues. Germline CDR1 is SGHNT and CDR2 is YYREEE (reference sequence). V shed 2 bases and J shed 4 bases, with 18 bases lying between them. CDR3 sequence (DNA): TGTGCCAGCAGCTTTGGATACGGGATGTCCGGCACTGAAGCTTTCTTT. It codes for CASSFGYGMSGTEAFF.

V is TRBV6-6 and J is TRBJ1-5; the match to TRBD1 covers 10 bases. Germline lookup yields CDR1 MNHNY and CDR2 SVGAGI (reference sequence). CDR3 size: 16 residues. Trimming removed 4 bases from V and 3 bases from J; junction bases left unmatched: 6. This CDR3 is CASSLRQGALNQPQHF. The CDR3 bases are TGTGCCAGCAGTTTAAGACAGGGGGCCCTCAATCAGCCCCAGCATTTT.

DNA for the CDR3: TGTGCCAGCAGCTGGGACAACAATCAGCCCCAGCATTTT. It is translated as CASSWDNNQPQHF. V gene TRBV2 combines with J gene TRBJ1-5; D perhaps matches TRBD1 (6 bases). The CDR3 is 13 amino acids. Trimming took 6 bases from V and 3 from J, leaving 9 bases between them. CDR1 and CDR2 from the germline V gene are SNHLY and FYNNEI.

The chain links TRBV28 to TRBJ2-5; maybe TRBD2 (6 bases). Trimming took off 3 bases at V and 5 bases at J, with 16 bases between the two ends. Germline CDR1 is MDHEN and CDR2 is SYDVKM. CDR3 size: 15 residues. The CDR3, as DNA: TGTGCCAGCAGTTTCGGGGGAAGGGGCGACGAGACCCAGTACTTC. It translates to CASSFGGRGDETQYF.

This clone was seen more than once but under ten times. J is TRBJ2-7 and V is TRBV20-1, with D possibly matching TRBD1 (5 bases). This CDR3 spans 10 amino acids. Per the germline V gene, CDR1 is DFQATT and CDR2 is SNEGSKA (reference sequence). Trimming cost V 5 bases and J 5 bases, with 7 bases left between them. DNA of the CDR3: TGCAGTGCTTACAGGAACGAGCAGTACTTC. Protein product: CSAYRNEQYF.

This chain joins TRBV5-1 and TRBJ1-1, with D possibly TRBD1 on 5 matching bases. Germline loops: CDR1 SGHRS, CDR2 YFSETQ. CDR3 length equals 14 residues. V was trimmed by 4 bases and J by 4 bases, leaving 14 bases between them. CDR3 DNA: TGCGCCAGCAGCGCCCGGGACTCTGGCACTGAAGCTTTCTTT. Protein: CASSARDSGTEAFF. The full variable domain, rest sourced from reference TRBV5-1 and TRBJ1-1, is KAGVTQTPRYLIKTRGQQVTLSCSPISGHRSVSWYQQTPGQGLQFLFEYFSETQRNKGNFPGRFSGRQFSNSRSEMNVSTLELGDSALYLCASSARDSGTEAFFGQGTRLTVV.

The gene calls are TRBV5-1 and TRBJ1-1; D not resolved. Germline CDR1 and CDR2: SGHRS and YFSETQ. V was shortened by 0 bases and J by 4 bases, with 13 bases between the two germline ends. This CDR3 is 15 amino acids long. CDR3 protein: CASSLEAGAGTEAFF. The CDR3 bases are TGCGCCAGCAGCTTGGAGGCAGGAGCGGGCACTGAAGCTTTCTTT.

The chain carries TRBV6-6 and TRBJ2-7; 9 bases fit TRBD1. Germline V gene data show CDR1 as MNHNY and CDR2 as SVGAGI (reference sequence). This CDR3 is built from 14 residues. Losses at the gene ends were 5 bases for V and 6 bases for J; bases not matched to a gene: 8. Here the CDR3 reads CASSRPGTGFEQYF. CDR3 nucleotides: TGTGCCAGCAGTCGTCCCGGGACAGGGTTCGAGCAGTACTTC.

The chain is built from TRBV5-8 and TRBJ1-2, with D possibly being TRBD1 (6 bases). The CDR3 sequence is 18 residues long. Germline CDR1 is SGHTS and CDR2 is YDEGEE. Trimming left V 1 base short and J 3 bases short, with 22 bases between. CDR3 residues: CASSLLGAGLFNHYGYTF. CDR3 sequence (DNA): TGTGCCAGCAGCTTGTTGGGGGCAGGCCTTTTTAACCACTATGGCTACACCTTC.

This clone was found a few times. The chain is built from TRBV4-1 and TRBJ2-3; D might be TRBD1 (5 bases). The CDR3 is 13 residues long. CDR1 is MGHRA, CDR2 YSYEKL, per germline. Deletions cut 2 bases from V and 4 bases from J, with 7 bases between. CDR3 in amino acids: CASSQNRPDTQYF. In nucleotides, the CDR3 is TGCGCCAGCAGCCAAAACAGGCCAGATACGCAGTATTTT.

The V and J genes are TRBV2 and TRBJ1-6; the D is unclear. Per the germline V gene, CDR1 is SNHLY and CDR2 is FYNNEI. The CDR3 runs to 13 residues. Deletions cut 6 bases from V and 5 bases from J, with 8 bases between. The CDR3 sequence is CASRAGNNSPLHF. The DNA of the CDR3 is TGTGCCAGCAGGGCAGGAAATAATTCACCCCTCCACTTT.

The rearrangement links TRBV18 to TRBJ2-1; D possibly corresponds to TRBD2 (6 bases). V shed 3 bases and J shed 3 bases, with 12 bases lying between them. CDR1 and CDR2 from the germline V gene are KGHSH and LQKENI. The CDR3 length is 15 residues. CDR3 coding DNA: TGTGCCAGCTCACCCCGGGACTCGTACTACAATGAGCAGTTCTTC. It specifies CASSPRDSYYNEQFF.

The V gene is TRBV30, the J gene TRBJ1-6; TRBD1 is a possible D gene (5 bases). The CDR3 spans 13 residues. The V gene's germline CDR1 is GTSNPN and CDR2 SVGIG (reference sequence). V gave up 3 bases and J gave up 14 bases, with 17 bases separating them. The chain's CDR3 is CAWSARAGGTLHF. DNA of the CDR3: TGTGCCTGGAGCGCCAGGGCGGGGGGGACCCTCCACTTT.

This chain joins TRBV5-4 and TRBJ2-7; 11 bases are a match to TRBD2. CDR1 SGHNT and CDR2 YYREEE come from the germline V gene (reference sequence). The V and J ends lost 4 bases and 3 bases, in that order; junction bases with no gene match: 3. The CDR3 covers 14 residues. As DNA, the CDR3 is TGTGCCAGCAGCCCCGGGACTAGCGGCTACGAGCAGTACTTC. Amino acids: CASSPGTSGYEQYF.

This clone appeared a single time. The CDR3 spells CAISESLSSGANVLTF. CDR3 DNA: TGTGCCATCAGTGAGAGCTTGAGCTCTGGGGCCAACGTCCTGACTTTC. The V gene is TRBV10-3, the J gene TRBJ2-6, with D uncertain. This CDR3 has 16 residues. Between the trimmed V and J ends, which lost 2 bases and 0 bases, there was a span of 8 bases. Germline CDR1 is ENHRY and CDR2 is SYGVKD.

The chain joins TRBV28 to TRBJ1-5; D is ambiguous. CDR1 is MDHEN, CDR2 SYDVKM, per germline. V lost 8 bases to trimming and J lost 1 base, with 18 bases between them. This CDR3 spans 16 amino acids. The CDR3 nucleotides read TGTGCCAGCTGCCTTCCGGGAGCTCCGAGCAATCAGCCCCAGCATTTT. This codes for CASCLPGAPSNQPQHF.